Here is one T cell receptor beta chain with its context. This clonotype was counted at least ten times. There is no known antigen for this receptor. There are no base qualities to consult, and no much larger clone falls within one base. Sequencing instrument: Illumina HiSeq 1500. Using fastp at Q25 and MiXCR, TCRdb reprocessed the public reads and kept productive beta chains. Every distinct CDR3 protein forms one entry, paired with its most common genes and DNA. The sample records around 450,000 distinct CDR3 sequences, about 11% of which are singletons. In total, the top ten clones hold around 9.6% of the sample. This sample was included in a study of T cell repertoires in cytomegalovirus infection (dated by TCRdb to between 2018 and 2021). Regarding the complete study: Donor HLA type was relevant to the analysis, as public TCR beta signatures indicated carriage of CMV infection together with the matching HLA type. Broad study findings and their caveats: The ex vivo response was dominated by HLA-C-restricted CMV-specific TCR beta clonotypes, which also provided the single most frequent clonotype in two of eight donors. Carriers of CMV infection plus the relevant HLA type were discriminated by the cumulative frequency of public TCR beta family members in the study cohort and in an independent roughly 400-donor cohort.

From the cysteine up to the phenylalanine, the CDR3 has a length of 16 residues. Just the 48-base CDR3 DNA is kept, in frame starting at base 1. CDR1 and CDR2, looked up from the germline V gene, are LGHNA and YNFKEQ. Trimming costs V 0 bases and J 4 bases, and their ends lie 12 bases apart. The sequence joins TRBV4-2 to TRBJ2-2; TRBD2 is a possible D gene, resting on 7 matching bases. The specimen sequenced was PBMCs. This receptor was identified in a human donor in good health (CMV status not recorded). Some clones in this sample may be carry-over from other donors' samples. The CDR3 protein: CASSQDGGLVTGELFF. In nucleotide form, the sequence is TGTGCCAGCAGCCAAGACGGGGGGCTGGTCACCGGGGAGCTGTTTTTT.